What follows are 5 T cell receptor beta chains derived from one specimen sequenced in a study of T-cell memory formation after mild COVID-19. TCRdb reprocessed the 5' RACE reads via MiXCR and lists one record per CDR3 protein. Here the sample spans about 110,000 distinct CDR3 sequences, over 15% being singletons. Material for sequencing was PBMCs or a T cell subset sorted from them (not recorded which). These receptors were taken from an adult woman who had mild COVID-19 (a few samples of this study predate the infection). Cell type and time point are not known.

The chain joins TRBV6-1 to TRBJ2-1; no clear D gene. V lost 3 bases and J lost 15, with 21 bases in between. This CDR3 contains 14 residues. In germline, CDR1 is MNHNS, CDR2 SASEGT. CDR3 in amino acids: CASSDTRLGLFPFF. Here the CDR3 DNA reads TGTGCCAGCAGTGACACGCGGTTGGGATTGTTTCCGTTCTTC.

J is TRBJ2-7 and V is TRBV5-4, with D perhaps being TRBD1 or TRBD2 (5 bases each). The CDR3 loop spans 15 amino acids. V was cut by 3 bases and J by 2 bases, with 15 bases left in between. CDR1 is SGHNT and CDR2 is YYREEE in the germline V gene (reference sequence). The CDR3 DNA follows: TGTGCCAGCAGCTGGGCCGGGACCGCAACCTACGAGCAGTACTTC. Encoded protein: CASSWAGTATYEQYF.

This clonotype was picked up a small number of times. The CDR3, as DNA: TGCGCCAGCAGCTTGGATCTCGGCAGGAAGGACGGCTACACCTTC. Amino acid sequence: CASSLDLGRKDGYTF. V gene TRBV5-1 combines with J gene TRBJ1-2; D is ambiguous. Germline V CDR1 and CDR2: SGHRS, YFSETQ. The germline V and J ends were trimmed by 0 bases and 8 bases, with 17 bases remaining between them. CDR3 length equals 15 residues.

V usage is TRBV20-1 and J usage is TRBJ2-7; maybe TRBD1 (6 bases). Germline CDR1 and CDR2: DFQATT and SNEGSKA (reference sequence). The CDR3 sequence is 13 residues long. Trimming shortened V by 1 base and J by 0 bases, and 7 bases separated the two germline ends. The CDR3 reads CSARGTASYEQYF. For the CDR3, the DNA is TGCAGTGCTAGAGGGACAGCCTCCTACGAGCAGTACTTC.

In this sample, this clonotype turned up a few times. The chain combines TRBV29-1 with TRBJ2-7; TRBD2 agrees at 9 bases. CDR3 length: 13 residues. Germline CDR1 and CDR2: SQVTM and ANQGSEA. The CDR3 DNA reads TGCATACAAAGGTGGCTAGCGGGAAGGGAGCAGTACTTC. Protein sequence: CIQRWLAGREQYF.